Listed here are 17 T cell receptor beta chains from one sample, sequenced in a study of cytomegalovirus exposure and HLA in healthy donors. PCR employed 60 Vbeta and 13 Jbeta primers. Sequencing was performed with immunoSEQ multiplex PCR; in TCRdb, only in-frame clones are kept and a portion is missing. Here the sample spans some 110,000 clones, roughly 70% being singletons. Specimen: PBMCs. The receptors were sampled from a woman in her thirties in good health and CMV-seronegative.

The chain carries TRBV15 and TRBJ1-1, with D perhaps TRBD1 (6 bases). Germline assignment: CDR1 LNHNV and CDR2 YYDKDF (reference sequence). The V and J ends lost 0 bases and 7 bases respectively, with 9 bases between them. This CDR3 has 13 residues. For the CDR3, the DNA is TGTGCCACCAGCAGAGAGGACAGACGTGAAGCTTTCTTT. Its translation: CATSREDRREAFF.

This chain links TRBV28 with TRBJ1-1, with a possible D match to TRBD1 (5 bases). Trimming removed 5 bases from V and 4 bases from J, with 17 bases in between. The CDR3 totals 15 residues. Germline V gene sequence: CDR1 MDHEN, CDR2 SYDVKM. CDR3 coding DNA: TGTGCCAGCAGTCCCCACTTGGGGGGAGCCACTGAAGCTTTCTTT. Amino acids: CASSPHLGGATEAFF.

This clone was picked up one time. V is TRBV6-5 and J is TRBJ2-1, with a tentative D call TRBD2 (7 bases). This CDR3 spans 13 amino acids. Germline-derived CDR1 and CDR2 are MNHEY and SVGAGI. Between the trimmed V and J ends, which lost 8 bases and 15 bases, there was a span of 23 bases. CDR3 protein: CASFTGGAGVWFF. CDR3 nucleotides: TGTGCCAGCTTTACGGGGGGCGCGGGAGTTTGGTTCTTC.

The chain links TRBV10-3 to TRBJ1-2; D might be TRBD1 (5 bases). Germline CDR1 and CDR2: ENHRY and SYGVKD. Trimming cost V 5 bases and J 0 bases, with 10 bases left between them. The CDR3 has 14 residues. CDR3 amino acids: CAISPGLANYGYTF. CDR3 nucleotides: TGTGCCATCAGTCCAGGGTTAGCTAACTATGGCTACACCTTC.

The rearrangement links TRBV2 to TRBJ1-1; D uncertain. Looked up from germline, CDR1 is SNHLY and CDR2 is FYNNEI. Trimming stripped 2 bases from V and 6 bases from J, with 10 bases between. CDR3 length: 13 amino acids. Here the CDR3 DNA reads TGTGCCAGCAGTGAAAGCCGGTTCGCTGAAGCTTTCTTT. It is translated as CASSESRFAEAFF.

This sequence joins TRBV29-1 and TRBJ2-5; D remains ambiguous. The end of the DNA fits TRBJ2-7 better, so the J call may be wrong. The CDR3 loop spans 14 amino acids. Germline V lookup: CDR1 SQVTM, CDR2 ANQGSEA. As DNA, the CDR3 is TGCAGCGTTGAAGATAATAGGAGCTCCTACGAGCAGTACTTC. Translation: CSVEDNRSSYEQYF.

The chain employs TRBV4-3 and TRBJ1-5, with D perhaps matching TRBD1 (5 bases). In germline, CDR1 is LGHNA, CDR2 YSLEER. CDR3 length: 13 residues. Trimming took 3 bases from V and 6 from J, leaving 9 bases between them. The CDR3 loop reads CASSQGGGQPQHF. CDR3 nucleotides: TGCGCCAGCAGCCAGGGGGGAGGTCAGCCCCAGCATTTT.

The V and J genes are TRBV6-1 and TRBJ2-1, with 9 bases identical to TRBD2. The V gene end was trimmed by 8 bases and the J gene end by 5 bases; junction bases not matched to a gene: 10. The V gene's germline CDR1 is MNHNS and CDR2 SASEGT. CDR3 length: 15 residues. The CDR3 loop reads CASSRKLAGNNEQFF. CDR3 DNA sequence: TGTGCCAGCTCCAGAAAACTAGCGGGTAACAATGAGCAGTTCTTC.

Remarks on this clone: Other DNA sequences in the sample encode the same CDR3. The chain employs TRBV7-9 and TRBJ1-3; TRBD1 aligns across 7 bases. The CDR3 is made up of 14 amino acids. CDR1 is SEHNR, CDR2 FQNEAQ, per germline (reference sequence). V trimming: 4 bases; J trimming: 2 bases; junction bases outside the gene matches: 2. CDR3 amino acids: CASSSRGPGNTIYF. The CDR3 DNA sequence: TGTGCCAGCAGCTCGAGGGGGCCTGGAAACACCATATATTTT.

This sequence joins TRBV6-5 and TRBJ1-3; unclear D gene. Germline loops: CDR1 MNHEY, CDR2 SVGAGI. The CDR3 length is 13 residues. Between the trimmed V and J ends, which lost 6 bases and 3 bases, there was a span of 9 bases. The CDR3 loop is CASSHRGGNTIYF. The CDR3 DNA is TGTGCCAGCAGCCACCGAGGTGGAAACACCATATATTTT.

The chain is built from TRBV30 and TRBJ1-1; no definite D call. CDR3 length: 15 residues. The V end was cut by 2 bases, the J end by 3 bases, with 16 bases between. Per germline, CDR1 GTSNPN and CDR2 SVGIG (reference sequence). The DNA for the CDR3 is TGTGCCTGGAGTATCGTTCCCAGAATTGACACTGAAGCTTTCTTT. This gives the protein CAWSIVPRIDTEAFF.

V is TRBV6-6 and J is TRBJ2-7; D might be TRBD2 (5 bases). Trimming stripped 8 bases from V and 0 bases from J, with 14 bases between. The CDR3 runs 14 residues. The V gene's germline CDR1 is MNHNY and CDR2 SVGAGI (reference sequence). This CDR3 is CASGPYGSSYEQYF. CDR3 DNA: TGTGCCAGCGGCCCTTATGGGAGCTCCTACGAGCAGTACTTC.

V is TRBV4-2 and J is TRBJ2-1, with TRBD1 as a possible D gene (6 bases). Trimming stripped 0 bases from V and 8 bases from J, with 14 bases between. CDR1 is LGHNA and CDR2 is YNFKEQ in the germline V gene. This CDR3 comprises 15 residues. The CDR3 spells CASSQEQGFRHEQFF. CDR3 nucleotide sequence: TGTGCCAGCAGCCAAGAACAGGGTTTCCGCCATGAGCAGTTCTTC.

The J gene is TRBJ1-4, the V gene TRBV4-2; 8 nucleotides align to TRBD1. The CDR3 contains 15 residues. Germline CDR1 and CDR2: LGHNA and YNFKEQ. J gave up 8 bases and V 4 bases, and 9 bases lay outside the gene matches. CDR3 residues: CASSPSTRQGEKLFF. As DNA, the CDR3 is TGTGCCAGCAGCCCCAGTACGAGACAGGGGGAAAAACTGTTTTTT.

The CDR3: CASSIDLADHRPQHF. As DNA, the CDR3 is TGTGCCAGTAGTATAGATTTGGCAGATCATCGGCCCCAGCATTTT. This chain connects TRBV19 to TRBJ1-5, with D uncertain. CDR3 length equals 15 residues. The germline V gene has CDR1 LNHDA and CDR2 SQIVND (reference sequence). V dropped 0 bases and J dropped 9 bases, with 15 bases sitting between them.

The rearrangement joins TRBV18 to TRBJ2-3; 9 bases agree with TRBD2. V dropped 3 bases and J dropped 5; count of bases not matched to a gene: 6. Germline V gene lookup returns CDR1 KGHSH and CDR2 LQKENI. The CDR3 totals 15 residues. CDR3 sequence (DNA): TGTGCCAGCTCACCGCAGCGGGGGGAGAGAGATACGCAGTATTTT. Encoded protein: CASSPQRGERDTQYF.

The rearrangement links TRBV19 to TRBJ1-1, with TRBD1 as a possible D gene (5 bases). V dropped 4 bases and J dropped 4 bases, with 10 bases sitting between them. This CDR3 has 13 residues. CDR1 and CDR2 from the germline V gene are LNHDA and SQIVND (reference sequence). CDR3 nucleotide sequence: TGTGCCAGTAGTACCGACAGTATCACTGAAGCTTTCTTT. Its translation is CASSTDSITEAFF.